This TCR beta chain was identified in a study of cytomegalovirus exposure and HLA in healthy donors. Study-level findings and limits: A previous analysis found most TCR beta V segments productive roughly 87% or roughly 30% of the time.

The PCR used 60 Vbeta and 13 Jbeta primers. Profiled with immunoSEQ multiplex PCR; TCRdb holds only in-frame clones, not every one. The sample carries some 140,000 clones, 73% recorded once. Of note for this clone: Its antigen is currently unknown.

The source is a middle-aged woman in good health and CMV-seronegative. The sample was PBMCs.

The CDR3 spells CSVASGGEQYF. DNA of the CDR3: TGCAGCGTGGCTAGTGGGGGGGAGCAGTACTTC. The gene calls are TRBV29-1 and TRBJ2-7; the D gene is possibly TRBD2 (6 bases). Trimming took 6 bases from V and 7 from J, leaving 13 bases between them. This CDR3 is 11 amino acids long. The germline CDR1 and CDR2 sequences are SQVTM and ANQGSEA.